A single sample gave rise to the 26 T cell receptor beta chains below, sequenced in a study of blood T cell repertoires in COVID-19. Clones were read by immunoSEQ multiplex PCR, and TCRdb kept only the in-frame ones, dropping some. The table lists approximately 200,000 clones, roughly 85% of them singletons. Sequencing used PBMCs or T cells enriched from blood (not recorded which). These receptors came from a man aged 40-49 years who had recovered from COVID-19.

The chain carries TRBV7-3 and TRBJ1-2, with 8 bases matching TRBD1. The length of the CDR3 is 16 residues. With V trimmed by 5 bases and J by 4 bases, 12 bases remained unmatched. Looked up from germline, CDR1 is SGHTA and CDR2 is FQGTGA. The CDR3 region has the DNA TGTGCCAGCAGCCCTATCCGAGGAGACAGGGGCTATGGCTACACCTTC. Its protein product is CASSPIRGDRGYGYTF. The variable domain in full, completed from reference TRBV7-3 and TRBJ1-2, reads GAGVSQTPSNKVTEKGKYVELRCDPISGHTALYWYRQSLGQGPEFLIYFQGTGAADDSGLPNDRFFAVRPEGSVSTLKIQRTERGDSAVYLCASSPIRGDRGYGYTFGSGTRLTVV.

The chain carries TRBV18 and TRBJ2-7, with a tentative D call TRBD2 (6 bases). The CDR3 has 14 residues. The V end was cut by 5 bases, the J end by 0 bases, with 11 bases between. Germline V gene sequence: CDR1 KGHSH, CDR2 LQKENI. The CDR3 DNA sequence: TGTGCCAGCTCAAAGGCGGGACCCTCCTACGAGCAGTACTTC. Its translation is CASSKAGPSYEQYF.

This chain connects TRBV3-1 (or the pseudogene TRBV3-2) to TRBJ2-1; 14 bases align to TRBD2. The V and J ends lost 4 bases and 7 bases, in that order; junction bases with no gene match: 6. The CDR3 is 16 amino acids. CDR1 and CDR2 (germline): LGHDT, YNNKEL (reference sequence). CDR3 residues: CASSRTSGRIVNEQFF. For the CDR3, the DNA is TGTGCCAGCAGCCGGACTAGCGGGAGGATTGTAAATGAGCAGTTCTTC.

The rearrangement uses TRBV7-2 and TRBJ1-2; D ambiguous. Per germline, CDR1 SGHTA and CDR2 FQGNSA. The CDR3 extends over 15 amino acids. V was trimmed by 5 bases and J by 4 bases, leaving 17 bases between them. This chain's CDR3 is CASSPGRRSFYGYTF. The CDR3, as DNA: TGTGCCAGCAGCCCAGGACGGAGGAGTTTCTATGGCTACACCTTC. The variable domain in full, completed from reference TRBV7-2 and TRBJ1-2, reads GAGVSQSPSNKVTEKGKDVELRCDPISGHTALYWYRQSLGQGLEFLIYFQGNSAPDKSGLPSDRFSAERTGGSVSTLTIQRTQQEDSAVYLCASSPGRRSFYGYTFGSGTRLTVV.

The V and J genes are TRBV14 and TRBJ2-5; D might be TRBD2 (5 bases). The V end was cut by 4 bases, the J end by 5 bases, with 17 bases between. Germline V gives CDR1 SGHDN, CDR2 FVKESK. CDR3 length: 15 amino acids. In DNA form, the CDR3 reads TGTGCCAGCAGCCGCAACCGGGGTCAGAGGGAGACCCAGTACTTC. Translated, it gives CASSRNRGQRETQYF.

The chain is built from TRBV9 and TRBJ1-5, with D unresolved. The CDR3 sequence is 13 residues long. V lost 3 bases to trimming and J lost 6 bases, with 10 bases between them. Per the germline V gene, CDR1 is SGDLS and CDR2 is YYNGEE. The CDR3 DNA sequence: TGTGCCAGCAGCGCGGACTTGTCTCAGCCCCAGCATTTT. Translating gives CASSADLSQPQHF.

The V gene is TRBV29-1, the J gene TRBJ1-4; TRBD1 matches 7 bases. V lost 4 bases, J lost 5 bases, and 7 bases stayed unmatched. The CDR3 has 14 amino acids. Looked up from germline, CDR1 is SQVTM and CDR2 is ANQGSEA. DNA of the CDR3: TGCAGCGTTGCCTCCGGGACAGCGAATGAAAAACTGTTTTTT. It encodes CSVASGTANEKLFF. The variable domain in full, with the rest retrieved from reference TRBV29-1 and TRBJ1-4, is SAVISQKPSRDICQRGTSLTIQCQVDSQVTMMFWYRQQPGQSLTLIATANQGSEATYESGFVIDKFPISRPNLTFSTLTVSNMSPEDSSIYLCSVASGTANEKLFFGSGTQLSVL.

This clone was counted a few times. CDR3 DNA sequence: TGTGCCAGCAGCGTAACCGGGACAGGGTACGGGGAGCTGTTTTTT. Translation gives CASSVTGTGYGELFF. The chain is built from TRBV28 and TRBJ2-2; 9 bases are shared with TRBD1. Losses at the gene ends were 6 bases for V and 7 bases for J; bases not matched to a gene: 9. The CDR3 covers 15 residues. Germline V gene data show CDR1 as MDHEN and CDR2 as SYDVKM.

V and J are TRBV6-5 and TRBJ2-7, with 7 positions matching TRBD2. The CDR3 length is 14 residues. Germline V gene sequence: CDR1 MNHEY, CDR2 SVGAGI. Germline trimming cut 8 bases from V and 4 bases from J; bases unmatched to any gene: 11. The CDR3 DNA reads as TGTGCCAGCGGGGGGGACGTCGGCGCGTACGAGCAGTACTTC. Amino acid sequence: CASGGDVGAYEQYF.

The V and J genes are TRBV10-1 and TRBJ2-1, with TRBD1 matching over 9 bases. J lost 9 bases, V lost 5 bases, and 8 bases had no gene match. The CDR3 loop spans 14 amino acids. The germline gives CDR1 WNHNN, CDR2 SYGVQD (reference sequence). The DNA of the CDR3 is TGCGCCAGCAGTTACGGACAGGGGTTCAGTGAGCAGTTCTTC. Protein: CASSYGQGFSEQFF.

The V call is TRBV10-2, the J call TRBJ2-3; D might be TRBD2 (7 bases). Trimming removed 3 bases at V and 6 bases at J, with 16 bases between. Germline values: CDR1 WSHSY, CDR2 SAAADI. The CDR3 runs 15 residues. CDR3 nucleotides: TGCGCCAGCAGTGACCGGGGGGCGCTGTGGGATACGCAGTATTTT. Its translation: CASSDRGALWDTQYF.

The rearrangement joins TRBV13 to TRBJ1-4; TRBD1 matches 8 bases. This CDR3 contains 15 residues. Germline V gives CDR1 PRHDT, CDR2 FYEKMQ (reference sequence). The trim removed 5 bases at V and 5 bases at J, leaving 7 bases unmatched. The CDR3 bases are TGTGCCAGCAGCAGGGGACAGGTTGGAAATGAAAAACTGTTTTTT. Amino acid sequence: CASSRGQVGNEKLFF.

The chain is built from TRBV11-2 and TRBJ2-3; the D gene is possibly TRBD2 (5 bases). The CDR3 spans 16 residues. Trimming took 5 bases from V and 1 from J, leaving 16 bases between them. Germline values: CDR1 SGHAT, CDR2 FQNNGV. CDR3 in DNA: TGTGCCAGCAGCCAAATCGGGGAGATTGGCACAGATACGCAGTATTTT. It specifies CASSQIGEIGTDTQYF.

The V gene is TRBV11-3, the J gene TRBJ2-1; TRBD2 might be the D (5 bases). Germline V gives CDR1 SGHNT, CDR2 YENEEA. This CDR3 contains 14 residues. V lost 4 bases to trimming and J lost 4 bases, with 11 bases between them. CDR3 residues: CASSSASGYNEQFF. As DNA, the CDR3 is TGTGCCAGCAGCTCCGCCTCGGGGTACAATGAGCAGTTCTTC.

This chain uses TRBV5-4 with TRBJ1-1; possibly TRBD1 for D (5 bases). Deletions cut 4 bases from V and 3 bases from J, with 13 bases between. This CDR3 is built from 14 residues. The germline gives CDR1 SGHNT, CDR2 YYREEE (reference sequence). The chain's CDR3 is CASSPGITDTEAFF. The CDR3, as DNA: TGTGCCAGCAGCCCAGGGATAACGGACACTGAAGCTTTCTTT.

The chain is built from TRBV9 and TRBJ2-1; TRBD2 matches at 10 bases. Germline V gene sequence: CDR1 SGDLS, CDR2 YYNGEE. This CDR3 is 18 amino acids long. J gave up 3 bases and V 1 base, and 10 bases lay outside the gene matches. Here the CDR3 DNA reads TGTGCCAGCAGCGTAAACCCCCGACTAGCGGGCTTCTACAATGAGCAGTTCTTC. It encodes CASSVNPRLAGFYNEQFF.

This clone has a single count. V usage is TRBV2 and J usage is TRBJ2-2, with 8 bases aligning to TRBD1. In germline, CDR1 is SNHLY, CDR2 FYNNEI. Trimming removed 6 bases from V and 7 bases from J; junction bases left unmatched: 7. The CDR3 runs to 14 residues. The CDR3 spells CASRRQGMVGELFF. The CDR3 DNA reads TGTGCCAGCAGGAGACAGGGGATGGTCGGGGAGCTGTTTTTT.

The rearrangement uses TRBV4-1 and TRBJ2-7; 8 bases match TRBD2. Germline CDR1 and CDR2: MGHRA and YSYEKL. V shed 0 bases and J 0 bases; nucleotides not matched to a gene: 4. This CDR3 has 16 residues. The chain's CDR3 is CASSQDGAGVSYEQYF. CDR3 in DNA: TGCGCCAGCAGCCAAGATGGAGCGGGAGTCTCCTACGAGCAGTACTTC.

V usage is TRBV27 and J usage is TRBJ2-5; D unresolved. The ends were cut back, 5 bases at V and 2 bases at J, with 12 bases in the middle. The CDR3 consists of 14 residues. Germline assignment: CDR1 MNHEY and CDR2 SMNVEV (reference sequence). The CDR3 here is CASSNRSEQETQYF. For the CDR3, the DNA is TGTGCCAGCAGTAACCGGAGCGAACAAGAGACCCAGTACTTC.

The count of this clone is one. The V call is TRBV30, the J call TRBJ1-4; 7 bases are a match to TRBD1. Germline assignment: CDR1 GTSNPN and CDR2 SVGIG (reference sequence). This CDR3 comprises 15 residues. V was clipped by 3 bases and J by 7 bases; unmatched bases: 11. CDR3: CAWRTGSEGAEKLFF. DNA of the CDR3: TGTGCCTGGAGGACGGGGAGTGAGGGGGCTGAAAAACTGTTTTTT.

The chain joins TRBV4-1 to TRBJ2-5; 7 bases are a match to TRBD2. CDR1 is MGHRA and CDR2 is YSYEKL in the germline V gene. The ends lost 3 bases at V and 2 bases at J; junction bases unmatched: 6. CDR3 length: 15 amino acids. This CDR3 reads CASSHPGTIQETQYF. The CDR3 nucleotides are TGCGCCAGCAGCCACCCCGGGACTATTCAAGAGACCCAGTACTTC.

V is TRBV6-2 or TRBV6-3 and J is TRBJ1-5; tentative D call: TRBD1 (6 bases). Per the germline V gene, CDR1 is MNHEY and CDR2 is SVGEGT. V dropped 5 bases and J dropped 4 bases, with 12 bases sitting between them. The CDR3 runs 14 residues. The CDR3 sequence: CASSKTGSNQPQHF. As DNA, the CDR3 is TGTGCCAGCAGTAAAACAGGGTCAAATCAGCCCCAGCATTTT.

This clone was seen a single time. V is TRBV29-1 and J is TRBJ1-2; 9 bases map to TRBD1. After removal of 2 bases from V and 3 bases from J, the junction contained 10 bases not matched to a gene. The CDR3 runs to 16 residues. The germline CDR1 and CDR2 sequences are SQVTM and ANQGSEA. The CDR3 here is CSVEFVPGQGYYGYTF. CDR3 bases: TGCAGCGTTGAATTTGTGCCGGGACAGGGCTACTATGGCTACACCTTC.

The J gene is TRBJ2-7, the V gene TRBV9; 14 nucleotides line up with TRBD2. Germline assignment: CDR1 SGDLS and CDR2 YYNGEE. The junction had 7 bases not matched to a gene; V was cut back by 0 bases and J by 5 bases. The CDR3 length is 17 residues. The CDR3 is CASSVGGGLAGAHEQYF. The CDR3, as DNA: TGTGCCAGCAGCGTAGGAGGGGGACTAGCGGGAGCTCACGAGCAGTACTTC.

The V gene is TRBV28, the J gene TRBJ2-1, with 9 bases fitting TRBD2. The CDR3 spans 14 residues. Trimming at V came to 6 bases and at J to 15 bases, leaving 15 bases not matched to a gene. Germline CDR1 MDHEN, CDR2 SYDVKM. The CDR3: CASRPNRGGRETFF. The CDR3 bases are TGTGCCAGCAGGCCAAACCGAGGCGGGAGGGAGACGTTCTTC.

The CDR3 nucleotides read TGTGCCAGCAGCTACGGACAGGGTGATGGCTACACCTTC. This translates into CASSYGQGDGYTF. This chain connects TRBV2 to TRBJ1-2, with 8 bases fitting TRBD1. Germline CDR1 SNHLY, CDR2 FYNNEI. Trimming removed 6 bases from V and 6 bases from J; junction bases left unmatched: 6. The CDR3 totals 13 residues.